This section outlines one T cell receptor (beta chain) sequence together with its context. Its antigen is unknown. The CDR3 extends over 19 amino acids. The V and J ends lost 0 bases and 0 bases respectively, with 19 bases between them. CDR1 is SGHNT, CDR2 YYREEE, per germline (reference sequence). The data were obtained in a study of monozygotic twins with cystic fibrosis. Overall study findings and caveats: The repertoire was suggested to be naive-dominated, clonality median around 0.01. V usage most resembled the co-twin in 13 of 16 pairs.

Measured with immunoSEQ multiplex PCR; TCRdb has only the in-frame clones, and not every one. The sample gives about 11,000 clones, roughly 96% of which show up once; roughly 0.8% is in the top ten. The clonotype originates from a boy aged 5-17 years with cystic fibrosis. Sequencing was performed on blood. The V gene is TRBV5-4, the J gene TRBJ2-1, with D perhaps given as TRBD1 or TRBD2 (7 bases each). The DNA of the CDR3 is TGTGCCAGCAGCTTGGATCTCAGGGGGGGTAGGGGCTCCTACAATGAGCAGTTCTTC. Translating it yields CASSLDLRGGRGSYNEQFF.